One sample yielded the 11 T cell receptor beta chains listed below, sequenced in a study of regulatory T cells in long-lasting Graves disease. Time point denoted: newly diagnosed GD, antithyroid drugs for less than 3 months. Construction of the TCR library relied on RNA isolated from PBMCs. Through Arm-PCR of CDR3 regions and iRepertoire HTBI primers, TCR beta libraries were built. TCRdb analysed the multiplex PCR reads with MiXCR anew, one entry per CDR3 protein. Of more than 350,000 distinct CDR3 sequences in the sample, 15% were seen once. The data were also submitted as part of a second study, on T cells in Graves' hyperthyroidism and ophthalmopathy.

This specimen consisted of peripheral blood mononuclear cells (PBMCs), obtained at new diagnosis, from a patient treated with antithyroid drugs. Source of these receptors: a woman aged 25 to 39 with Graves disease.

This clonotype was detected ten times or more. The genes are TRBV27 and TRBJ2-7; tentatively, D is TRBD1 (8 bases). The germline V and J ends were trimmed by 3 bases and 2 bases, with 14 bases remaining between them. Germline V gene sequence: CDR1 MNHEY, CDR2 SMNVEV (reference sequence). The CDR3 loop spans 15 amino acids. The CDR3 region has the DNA TGTGCCAGCAGTTTCACAGGGGGAGGGACCTACGAGCAGTACTTC. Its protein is CASSFTGGGTYEQYF.

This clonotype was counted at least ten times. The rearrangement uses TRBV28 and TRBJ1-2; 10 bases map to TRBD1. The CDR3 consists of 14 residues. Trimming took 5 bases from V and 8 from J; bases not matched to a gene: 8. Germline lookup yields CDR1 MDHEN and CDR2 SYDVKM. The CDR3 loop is CASSLPDRGKGYTF. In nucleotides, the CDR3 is TGTGCCAGCAGTCTACCGGACAGGGGGAAGGGCTACACCTTC.

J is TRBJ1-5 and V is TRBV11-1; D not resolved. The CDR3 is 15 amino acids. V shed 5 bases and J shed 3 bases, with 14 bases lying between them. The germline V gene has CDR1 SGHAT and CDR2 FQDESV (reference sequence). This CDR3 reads CASSNGGPYNQPQHF. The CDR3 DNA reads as TGTGCCAGCAGCAATGGAGGCCCCTACAATCAGCCCCAGCATTTT.

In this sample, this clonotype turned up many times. In DNA form, the CDR3 reads TGCAGTGCTAGCCCCGGGACTAGCGTTACCGGGGAGCTGTTTTTT. Encoded protein: CSASPGTSVTGELFF. This rearrangement joins TRBV20-1 to TRBJ2-2, with 10 bases that match TRBD2. The ends lost 3 bases at V and 5 bases at J; junction bases unmatched: 6. From germline, CDR1 is DFQATT and CDR2 SNEGSKA (reference sequence). This CDR3 has 15 residues.

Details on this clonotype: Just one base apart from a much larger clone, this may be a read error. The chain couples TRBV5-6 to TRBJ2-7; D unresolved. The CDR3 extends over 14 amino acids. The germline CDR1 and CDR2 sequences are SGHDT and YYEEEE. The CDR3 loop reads CAGSPRWTAYEQYF. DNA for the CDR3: TGTGCCGGCAGCCCCAGATGGACCGCCTACGAGCAGTACTTC.

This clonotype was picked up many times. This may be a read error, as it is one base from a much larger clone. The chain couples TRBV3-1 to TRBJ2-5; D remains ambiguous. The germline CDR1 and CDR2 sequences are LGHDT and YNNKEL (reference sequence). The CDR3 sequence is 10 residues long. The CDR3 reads CASSQEAQYF. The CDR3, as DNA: TGTGCCAGCAGCCAAGAGGCCCAGTACTTC.

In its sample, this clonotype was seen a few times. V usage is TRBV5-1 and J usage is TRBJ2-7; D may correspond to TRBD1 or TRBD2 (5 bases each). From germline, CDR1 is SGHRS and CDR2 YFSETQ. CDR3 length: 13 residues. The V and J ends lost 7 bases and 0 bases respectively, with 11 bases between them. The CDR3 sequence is CASARDVSYEQYF. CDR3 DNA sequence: TGCGCCAGCGCTCGGGACGTCTCCTACGAGCAGTACTTC.

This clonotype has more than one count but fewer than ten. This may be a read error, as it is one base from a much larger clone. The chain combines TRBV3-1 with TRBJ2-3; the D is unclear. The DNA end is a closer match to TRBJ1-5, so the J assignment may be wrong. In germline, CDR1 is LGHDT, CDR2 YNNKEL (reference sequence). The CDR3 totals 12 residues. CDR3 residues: CASRPPGGTQHF. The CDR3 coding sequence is TGTGCCAGCAGACCCCCCGGTGGTACGCAGCATTTT.

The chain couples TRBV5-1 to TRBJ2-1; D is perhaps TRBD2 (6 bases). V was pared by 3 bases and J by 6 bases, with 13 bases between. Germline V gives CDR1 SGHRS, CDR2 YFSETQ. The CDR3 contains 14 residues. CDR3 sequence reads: CASSSASVVNEQFF. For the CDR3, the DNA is TGCGCCAGCAGCTCGGCTAGCGTGGTCAATGAGCAGTTCTTC.

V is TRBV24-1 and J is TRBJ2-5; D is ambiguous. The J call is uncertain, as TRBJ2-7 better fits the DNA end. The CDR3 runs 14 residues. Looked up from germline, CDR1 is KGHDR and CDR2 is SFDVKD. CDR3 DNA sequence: TGTGCCACCAGTGAGAGCGCAAGAGCCTACGAGCAGTACTTC. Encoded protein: CATSESARAYEQYF.

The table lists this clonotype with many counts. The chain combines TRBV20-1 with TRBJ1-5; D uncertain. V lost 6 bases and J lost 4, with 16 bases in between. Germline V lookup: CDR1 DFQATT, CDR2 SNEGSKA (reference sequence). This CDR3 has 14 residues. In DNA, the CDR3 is TGCAGTGCCCCCTTCGGAGGGATAAATCAGCCCCAGCATTTT. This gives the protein CSAPFGGINQPQHF.